The 3 T cell receptor beta chains in this list originate from one sample, sequenced in a study of Graves' ophthalmopathy and Graves' hyperthyroidism. TCR beta CDR3 amplification used RNA transcripts. The library came from an HTBI-primed first-round RT-PCR and a second-round multiplex PCR. From the multiplex PCR reads, TCRdb called clonotypes with MiXCR, one entry per CDR3 protein. The sample holds around 600,000 distinct CDR3 sequences; 35% to 45% are singletons and the top ten take under 3.5%. The sequenced material came from peripheral blood. These receptors originate from an adult man with Graves' ophthalmopathy.

This clonotype was detected once. The genes are TRBV29-1 and TRBJ1-2, with 8 bases lining up with TRBD1. Looked up from germline, CDR1 is SQVTM and CDR2 is ANQGSEA. There are 13 residues in the CDR3. V dropped 8 bases and J dropped 6; count of bases not matched to a gene: 11. The chain's CDR3 is CSRGLAGGDGYTF. The CDR3 DNA reads TGCAGCAGAGGTTTGGCAGGGGGCGATGGCTACACCTTC.

The chain couples TRBV11-3 to TRBJ2-5; TRBD2 matches 8 bases. Germline lookup yields CDR1 SGHNT and CDR2 YENEEA. With 5 bases clipped from V and 2 bases from J, the junction kept 19 bases outside the gene matches. The CDR3 has 19 amino acids. The CDR3 reads CASSPRRTSGSHYQETQYF. The DNA for the CDR3 is TGTGCCAGCAGCCCACGCCGGACGAGCGGGAGTCATTATCAAGAGACCCAGTACTTC. Using reference TRBV11-3 and TRBJ2-5 for the parts outside the CDR3, the full variable domain is EAGVVQSPRYKIIEKKQPVAFWCNPISGHNTLYWYLQNLGQGPELLIRYENEEAVDDSQLPKDRFSAERLKGVDSTLKIQPAELGDSAVYLCASSPRRTSGSHYQETQYFGPGTRLLVL.

The rearrangement links TRBV25-1 to TRBJ2-5, with 7 bases identical to TRBD1. CDR3 length equals 16 residues. Per the germline V gene, CDR1 is MGHDK and CDR2 is SYGVNS. The junction had 12 bases not matched to a gene; V was cut back by 7 bases and J by 1 base. The CDR3 is CASKTGLRRSQETQYF. CDR3 in DNA: TGTGCCAGCAAGACAGGGCTTCGCCGTTCCCAAGAGACCCAGTACTTC.